One and the same sample provided the 25 T cell receptor beta chains below, sequenced in a study of blood T cells in healthy people across ages. The authors ran a second PCR of roughly 6 to 12 cycles using a sample-barcoded 5' primer and a J-beta primer mix. TCRdb re-analysed the 5' RACE reads in MiXCR, keeping a single row per CDR3 protein. The sample contains more than 700,000 distinct CDR3 sequences, less than 60% of which appear only once. The sequencing input was blood. Every receptor here comes from a man older than 75 in good health.

This clonotype was counted only a few times. This chain uses TRBV28 with TRBJ2-1; D might be TRBD1 (7 bases). CDR3 size: 14 residues. Germline values: CDR1 MDHEN, CDR2 SYDVKM. Deletions cut 10 bases from V and 7 bases from J, with 20 bases between. CDR3 sequence reads: CATSGAGGRNEQFF. CDR3 nucleotide sequence: TGTGCCACCTCGGGGGCAGGGGGGAGAAATGAGCAGTTCTTC.

This clonotype showed up many times. A much larger clone lies one base from this, so it may be a read error. J is TRBJ2-5 and V is TRBV7-2, with TRBD2 matching 12 bases. Germline assignment: CDR1 SGHTA and CDR2 FQGNSA. V was pared by 5 bases and J by 11 bases, with 12 bases of the junction left unmatched. The CDR3 runs 15 residues. The CDR3 loop is CASSRGTSGFNEQYF. CDR3 bases: TGTGCCAGCAGCCGAGGGACTAGCGGGTTCAATGAGCAGTACTTC.

V is TRBV7-2 and J is TRBJ2-5, with 15 bases that match TRBD2. CDR3 length: 17 residues. CDR1 is SGHTA and CDR2 is FQGNSA in the germline V gene. The ends lost 3 bases at V and 0 bases at J; junction bases unmatched: 2. DNA for the CDR3: TGTGCCAGCAGCTTCGGACTAGCGGGGGGGTACCAAGAGACCCAGTACTTC. This encodes CASSFGLAGGYQETQYF.

For this clonotype: The junction does not match germline at one end; this may be a read error. The gene calls are TRBV6-4 and TRBJ2-1; the D gene is possibly TRBD2 (6 bases). CDR1 and CDR2 (germline): MRHNA, SNTAGT. This CDR3 region has 16 residues. The CDR3 loop reads CASSDSGSGSYNEQFF. The CDR3 DNA follows: TGTGCCAGCAGCGACTCAGGTAGCGGCTCCTACAATGAGCAGTTCTTC.

This clonotype was recorded a few times. The chain links TRBV7-2 to TRBJ1-1; 8 bases line up with TRBD1. J lost 5 bases, V lost 7 bases, and 6 bases had no gene match. CDR3 size: 13 residues. CDR1 is SGHTA and CDR2 is FQGNSA in the germline V gene. CDR3 DNA sequence: TGTGCCAGCACCCTGACAGGGGTGACTGAAGCTTTCTTT. As protein: CASTLTGVTEAFF.

The gene calls are TRBV6-1 and TRBJ2-6, with D maybe TRBD2 (6 bases). The CDR3 is 18 residues long. The ends were cut back, 6 bases at V and 7 bases at J, with 25 bases in the middle. In germline, CDR1 is MNHNS, CDR2 SASEGT. The CDR3, as DNA: TGTGCCAGCAGCCATCTTATCGCGGGGAGTTTAGGAGCCAACGTCCTGACTTTC. Protein: CASSHLIAGSLGANVLTF.

The sample holds many counts of this clonotype. The chain combines TRBV12-3 or TRBV12-4 with TRBJ1-2, with D perhaps matching TRBD1 (5 bases). The CDR3 length is 15 residues. V lost 1 base, J lost 2 bases, and 11 bases lay in between. The CDR3 region has the DNA TGTGCCAGCAGTTTAGGACAGCCAGCGAACTATGGCTACACCTTC. Protein product: CASSLGQPANYGYTF.

The CDR3, as DNA: TGTGCCAGCAGGGACACAGAGGTGGGCGAGCAGTACTTC. This encodes CASRDTEVGEQYF. This chain joins TRBV5-6 and TRBJ2-7, with D possibly matching TRBD1 (5 bases). Trimming took off 5 bases at V and 6 bases at J, with 15 bases between the two ends. The CDR3 sequence is 13 residues long. Germline V gene data show CDR1 as SGHDT and CDR2 as YYEEEE.

The chain uses TRBV12-3 or TRBV12-4 and TRBJ2-7; 10 bases line up with TRBD1. This CDR3 is built from 17 residues. Trimming took 5 bases from V and 2 from J; bases not matched to a gene: 12. This chain's CDR3 is CASSLRLDRGQAYEQYF. CDR3 sequence (DNA): TGTGCCAGCAGTCTAAGGCTTGACAGGGGGCAGGCCTACGAGCAGTACTTC.

This clonotype has more than one count but fewer than ten. The rearrangement uses TRBV7-2 and TRBJ2-5, with TRBD2 identical over 10 bases. CDR1 SGHTA and CDR2 FQGNSA come from the germline V gene. J was trimmed by 4 bases and V by 4 bases; bases with no gene match: 6. The CDR3 runs 15 residues. The CDR3 DNA reads TGTGCCAGCAGCTCCCTGGCTAGCGGGAGAGAGACCCAGTACTTC. Its protein is CASSSLASGRETQYF.

The chain uses TRBV24-1 and TRBJ1-5, with 7 bases fitting TRBD1. The V segment lost 2 bases and the J segment 0 bases; nucleotides outside the gene matches: 0. The CDR3 is 15 amino acids. The germline V gene encodes CDR1 KGHDR and CDR2 SFDVKD. CDR3 in amino acids: CATSDSGGSNQPQHF. DNA of the CDR3: TGTGCCACCAGTGATTCAGGGGGTAGCAATCAGCCCCAGCATTTT.

The chain recombines TRBV5-1 with TRBJ1-1; 7 bases fit TRBD1. V shed 7 bases, J shed 4 bases, and the junction held 13 bases outside the gene matches. The CDR3 sequence is 15 residues long. The germline gives CDR1 SGHRS, CDR2 YFSETQ. The CDR3, as DNA: TGCGCCAGCGGACGAGACGGGCAGGGGGGCACTGAAGCTTTCTTT. Translation gives CASGRDGQGGTEAFF.

The chain combines TRBV7-2 with TRBJ1-4; D is undetermined. The V and J ends lost 1 base and 12 bases respectively, with 9 bases between them. This CDR3 contains 12 residues. Germline values: CDR1 SGHTA, CDR2 FQGNSA. The CDR3 bases are TGTGCCAGCAGCTTAGATAGGGAAGAACTGTTTTTT. Translation gives CASSLDREELFF.

The rearrangement joins TRBV5-1 to TRBJ2-5; 13 nucleotides agree with TRBD2. V gave up 4 bases and J gave up 4 bases; unmatched junction bases: 10. CDR1 and CDR2 (germline): SGHRS, YFSETQ. The CDR3 runs to 17 residues. The CDR3 loop reads CASSPEGLAGRGETQYF. The DNA for the CDR3 is TGCGCCAGCAGCCCCGAGGGACTAGCGGGAAGAGGAGAGACCCAGTACTTC.

This chain connects TRBV7-2 to TRBJ2-1; no definite D call. CDR3 length equals 12 residues. Between the trimmed V and J ends, which lost 6 bases and 4 bases, there was a span of 7 bases. Germline CDR1 SGHTA, CDR2 FQGNSA. The CDR3 nucleotides are TGTGCCAGCAGGAAGAGGTACAATGAGCAGTTCTTC. Protein sequence: CASRKRYNEQFF.

This clonotype was observed a handful of times. CDR3 amino acids: CASSQEPPGDTAGDTQYF. CDR3 sequence (DNA): TGCGCCAGCAGCCAAGAGCCTCCGGGAGACACCGCCGGAGATACGCAGTATTTT. The rearrangement joins TRBV4-3 to TRBJ2-3; TRBD2 might be the D (6 bases). The germline V and J ends were trimmed by 0 bases and 5 bases, with 21 bases remaining between them. Germline V gene lookup returns CDR1 LGHNA and CDR2 YSLEER. CDR3 length equals 18 residues.

This chain links TRBV20-1 with TRBJ2-3; 8 bases map to TRBD1. This CDR3 region has 13 residues. In germline, CDR1 is DFQATT, CDR2 SNEGSKA (reference sequence). V gave up 4 bases and J gave up 4 bases; unmatched junction bases: 4. The CDR3 DNA sequence: TGCAGTGCTATTGGACAGGGTCCAGATACGCAGTATTTT. Residues: CSAIGQGPDTQYF.

This clonotype was seen ten or more times. This chain connects TRBV18 to TRBJ2-1, with 7 bases matching TRBD2. The germline V gene encodes CDR1 KGHSH and CDR2 LQKENI. V dropped 1 base and J dropped 7; count of bases not matched to a gene: 7. The length of the CDR3 is 15 residues. This CDR3 is CASSPHAGELNEQFF. CDR3 nucleotide sequence: TGTGCCAGCTCACCACATGCGGGAGAGCTGAATGAGCAGTTCTTC. Looking up the rest from reference TRBV18 and TRBJ2-1 gives the full variable domain: NAGVMQNPRHLVRRRGQEARLRCSPMKGHSHVYWYRQLPEEGLKFMVYLQKENIIDESGMPKERFSAEFPKEGPSILRIQQVVRGDSAAYFCASSPHAGELNEQFFGPGTRLTVL.

The J gene is TRBJ2-5, the V gene TRBV11-2; no reliable D call. CDR3 length: 14 amino acids. Germline V CDR1 and CDR2: SGHAT, FQNNGV. V was trimmed by 0 bases and J by 3 bases, leaving 8 bases between them. CDR3 loop: CASSLDWAEETQYF. CDR3 sequence (DNA): TGTGCCAGCAGCTTAGATTGGGCAGAAGAGACCCAGTACTTC.

This chain uses TRBV5-1 with TRBJ2-5, with D possibly being TRBD1 (5 bases). Germline V lookup: CDR1 SGHRS, CDR2 YFSETQ. V was cut by 0 bases and J by 6 bases, with 18 bases left in between. CDR3 length equals 16 residues. CDR3: CASSLARTGVGKTQYF. CDR3 sequence (DNA): TGCGCCAGCAGCTTGGCCCGAACAGGAGTGGGAAAGACCCAGTACTTC.

V usage is TRBV7-8 and J usage is TRBJ2-1, with 12 bases that match TRBD2. The J call may be wrong; the DNA end is better matched by TRBJ2-7. CDR3 length equals 16 residues. CDR1 SGHVS and CDR2 FQNEAQ come from the germline V gene. The CDR3 spells CASSLTSGGSYNEQYF. The CDR3, as DNA: TGTGCCAGCAGCCTGACTAGCGGGGGCTCCTACAATGAGCAGTACTTC.

Only a few counts were recorded for this clonotype. This chain links TRBV20-1 with TRBJ2-7; 7 nucleotides agree with TRBD2. CDR3 length: 16 residues. Germline CDR1 is DFQATT and CDR2 is SNEGSKA (reference sequence). Trimming took 0 bases from V and 2 from J; bases not matched to a gene: 10. The CDR3 is CSARDLRSSGTYEQYF. The DNA for the CDR3 is TGCAGTGCTAGAGATCTCAGGTCTAGCGGAACCTACGAGCAGTACTTC.

The rearrangement links TRBV5-1 to TRBJ2-3, with 7 bases aligning to TRBD1. Germline trimming cut 2 bases from V and 2 bases from J; bases unmatched to any gene: 5. Germline loops: CDR1 SGHRS, CDR2 YFSETQ. This CDR3 spans 15 amino acids. CDR3 coding DNA: TGCGCCAGCAGCTTAGAGGACAGGCACACAGATACGCAGTATTTT. It encodes CASSLEDRHTDTQYF.

This clonotype appeared a single time. Possible read error: a much larger clone is one base away. The V and J genes are TRBV28 and TRBJ2-1; TRBD1 matches 7 bases. The germline CDR1 and CDR2 sequences are MDHEN and SYDVKM. V lost 5 bases, J lost 10 bases, and 11 bases stayed unmatched. The CDR3 has 14 amino acids. The CDR3 coding sequence is TGTGCCAGCAGTCTAGACGTGGCCAGGGGGGAGCAGTTCTTC. The encoded protein is CASSLDVARGEQFF.

The chain carries TRBV20-1 and TRBJ2-3; 9 bases fit TRBD2. Germline lookup yields CDR1 DFQATT and CDR2 SNEGSKA (reference sequence). The CDR3 has 15 residues. V gave up 5 bases and J gave up 2 bases; unmatched junction bases: 8. The CDR3 bases are TGCAGTGCTGTCGTCCTAGCGGGAACCACAGATACGCAGTATTTT. Translation gives CSAVVLAGTTDTQYF.